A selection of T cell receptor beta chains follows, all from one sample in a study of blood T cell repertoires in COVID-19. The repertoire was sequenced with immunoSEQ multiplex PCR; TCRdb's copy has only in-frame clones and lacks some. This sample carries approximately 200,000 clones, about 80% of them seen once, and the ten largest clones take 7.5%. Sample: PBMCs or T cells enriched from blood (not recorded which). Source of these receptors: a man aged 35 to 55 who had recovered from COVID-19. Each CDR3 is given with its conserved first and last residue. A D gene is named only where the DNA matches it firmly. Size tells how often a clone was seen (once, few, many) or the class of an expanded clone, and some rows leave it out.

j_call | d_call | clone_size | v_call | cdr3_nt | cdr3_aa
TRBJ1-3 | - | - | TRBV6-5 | TGTGCCAGCAGTCAGGGTGGAAACACCATATATTTT | CASSQGGNTIYF
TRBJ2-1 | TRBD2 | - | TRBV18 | TGTGCCAGCTCACCGATTAGCGGGGGGGGCTCCTACAATGAGCAGTTCTTC | CASSPISGGGSYNEQFF
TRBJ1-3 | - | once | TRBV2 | TGTGCCACCTTACAGGGCGTCTCTGGAAACACCATATATTTT | CATLQGVSGNTIYF
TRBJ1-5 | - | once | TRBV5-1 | TGCGCCAGCAGCTTGGGCGGGTACAATCAGCCCCAGCATTTT | CASSLGGYNQPQHF
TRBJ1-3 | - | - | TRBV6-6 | TGTGCCAGCAGTTACTCGCAGGGTTTATCTGGAAGCACCATATATTTT | CASSYSQGLSGSTIYF
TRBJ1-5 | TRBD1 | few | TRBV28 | TGTGCCAGCAGTAGACAGGGTTATAGCAATCAGCCCCAGCATTTT | CASSRQGYSNQPQHF
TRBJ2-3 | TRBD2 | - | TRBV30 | TGTGCCTGGGAGACTAGCGGGGGTCCCACAGATACGCAGTATTTT | CAWETSGGPTDTQYF
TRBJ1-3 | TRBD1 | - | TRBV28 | TGTGCCAGCAGTTTATCCGGGACAGGGTCATTCTCTGGAAACACCATATATTTT | CASSLSGTGSFSGNTIYF
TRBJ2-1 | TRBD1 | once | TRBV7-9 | TGTGCCAGCAGCTTAGACAGGGGCTCCTACAATGAGCAGTTCTTC | CASSLDRGSYNEQFF
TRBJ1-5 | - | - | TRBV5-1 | TGCGCCAGCAGCTTGGTACCGGGCAATCAGCCCCAGCATTTT | CASSLVPGNQPQHF
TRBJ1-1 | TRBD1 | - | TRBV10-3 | TGTGCCATCAGGGACAGGGCGGGCACTGAAGCTTTCTTT | CAIRDRAGTEAFF
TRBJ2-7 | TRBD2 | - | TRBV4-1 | TGCGCCAGCAGCCAATTTACGGCAGGGAGGGACGAGCAGTACTTC | CASSQFTAGRDEQYF
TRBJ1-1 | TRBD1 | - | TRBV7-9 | TGTGCCAGCAGCTTCGGACAGGTCTCGGTAGCTTTCTTT | CASSFGQVSVAFF
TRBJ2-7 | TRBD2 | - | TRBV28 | TGTGCCAGCAGTTTAGGGGGAGGGGAGCAGTACTTC | CASSLGGGEQYF
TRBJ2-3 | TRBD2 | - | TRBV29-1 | TGCAGCGTTACGGTAGCGGGGGGATCAGATACGCAGTATTTT | CSVTVAGGSDTQYF
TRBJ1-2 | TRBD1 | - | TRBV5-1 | TGCGCCAGCGGCGCCGGGACAGGGGAACGTGGCTACACCTTC | CASGAGTGERGYTF
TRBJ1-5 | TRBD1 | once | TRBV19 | TGTGCCAGTAGTCCTAGGGGACAGGGTTTAAATAGCAATCAGCCCCAGCATTTT | CASSPRGQGLNSNQPQHF
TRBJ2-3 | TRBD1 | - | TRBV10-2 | TGCGCCAGCAGTGAGCGGGGACAGAGCACAGATACGCAGTATTTT | CASSERGQSTDTQYF
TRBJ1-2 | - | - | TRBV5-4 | TGTGCCAGCAGCCGGGGGGCGGGGGAGGAGTACTATGGCTACACCTTC | CASSRGAGEEYYGYTF
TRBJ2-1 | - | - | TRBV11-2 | TGTGCCAGCAGCTTAGCGGCAGGGCTGAACAATGAGCAGTTCTTC | CASSLAAGLNNEQFF
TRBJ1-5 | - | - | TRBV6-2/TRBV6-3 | TGTGCCAGCAGTTATAAGGGGTCGCATAGCAATCAGCCCCAGCATTTT | CASSYKGSHSNQPQHF
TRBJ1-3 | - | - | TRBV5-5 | TGTGCCAGCAGCTTGGGAGTCGCTGGAAACACCATATATTTT | CASSLGVAGNTIYF
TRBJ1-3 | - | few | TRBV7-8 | TGTGCCAGCAGCCTGGTGGGAGGGGGGATTGGGAACACCATATATTTT | CASSLVGGGIGNTIYF
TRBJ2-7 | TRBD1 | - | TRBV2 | TGTGCCAGCCGTCGGCAGGGGGTCTACGAGCAGTACTTC | CASRRQGVYEQYF
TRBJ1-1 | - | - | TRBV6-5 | TGTGCCAGCGAGGAGAGGTTGTACACTGAAGCTTTCTTT | CASEERLYTEAFF
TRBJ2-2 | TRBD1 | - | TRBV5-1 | TGCGCCAGCAGTCAGACAGGGGGCGTACCTGGCGGGGAGCTGTTTTTT | CASSQTGGVPGGELFF
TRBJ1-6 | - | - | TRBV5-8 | TGTGCCAGCAGCTTCTACTCTTTATCCTATAATTCACCCCTCCACTTT | CASSFYSLSYNSPLHF
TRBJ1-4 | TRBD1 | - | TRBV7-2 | TGTGCCAGCAGCTCACGACAGGGAACTAATGAAAAACTGTTTTTT | CASSSRQGTNEKLFF
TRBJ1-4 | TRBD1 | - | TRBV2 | TGTGCCAGCAGTAAGGGACAGGGAACTAATGAAAAACTGTTTTTT | CASSKGQGTNEKLFF
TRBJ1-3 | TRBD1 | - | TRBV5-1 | TGCGCCAGCAGCTTGATAGGACAGGGGGCTGGAAACACCATATATTTT | CASSLIGQGAGNTIYF
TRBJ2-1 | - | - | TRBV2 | TGTGCCAGCATTGGGGATACAGGCCCTCCGTACAATGAGCAGTTCTTC | CASIGDTGPPYNEQFF
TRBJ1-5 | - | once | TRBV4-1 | TGCGCCAGCAGCCAAGCCGCCGGGCAGCCCCAGCATTTT | CASSQAAGQPQHF
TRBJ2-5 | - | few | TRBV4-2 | TGTGCCAGCAGCCAAGGACTAGATATCCAAGAGACCCAGTACTTC | CASSQGLDIQETQYF
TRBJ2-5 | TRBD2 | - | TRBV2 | TGTGCCAGCAGTGAATCTAGCGGGGGTGTGGAGACCCAGTACTTC | CASSESSGGVETQYF
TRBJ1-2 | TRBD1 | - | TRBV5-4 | TGTGCCAGCAGCTTGGCCGCTGGGACACAGGGGGGCTACACCTTC | CASSLAAGTQGGYTF
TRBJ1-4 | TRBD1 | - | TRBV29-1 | TGCAGCGGGACCTGGTGGGACAGGGGACGTGAAAAACTGTTTTTT | CSGTWWDRGREKLFF
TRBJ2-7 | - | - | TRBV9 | TGTGCCAGCAGCGTTGCTGCGCAGGCGTACTACGAGCAGTACTTC | CASSVAAQAYYEQYF
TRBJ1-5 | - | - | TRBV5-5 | TGTGCCAGCAGCTTGGAACAGGGCCATAATCAGCCCCAGCATTTT | CASSLEQGHNQPQHF
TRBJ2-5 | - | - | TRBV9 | TGTGCCAGCAGCGTAGGGGGAGGGGGGACGCAAGAGACCCAGTACTTC | CASSVGGGGTQETQYF
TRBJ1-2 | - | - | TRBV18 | TGTGCCAGCTCCGCCGGTGAGGGCTACACCTTC | CASSAGEGYTF
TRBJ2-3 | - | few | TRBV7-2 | TGTGCCAGCAGCTTAGACATCCAATGGGATACGCAGTATTTT | CASSLDIQWDTQYF
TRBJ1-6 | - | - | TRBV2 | TGTGCCAGCATCCCTGAGAGGGCTTCGGGGAATTCACCCCTCCACTTT | CASIPERASGNSPLHF
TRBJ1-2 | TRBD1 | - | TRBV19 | TGTGCCAGTAGTTTCCTGGGACAGGCAAAGACCTTC | CASSFLGQAKTF
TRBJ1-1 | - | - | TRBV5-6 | TGTGCCAGCAGCGTGGGAGGGCGCGGGATCGGAGCTTTCTTT | CASSVGGRGIGAFF
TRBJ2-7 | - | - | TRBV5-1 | TGCGCCAGCAGCCTACTAAACTCGGACGAGCAGTACTTC | CASSLLNSDEQYF
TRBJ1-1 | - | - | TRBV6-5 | TGTGCCAGCAGTTACACCTCCCGAGATAACACTGAAGCTTTCTTT | CASSYTSRDNTEAFF
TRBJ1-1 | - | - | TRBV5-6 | TGTGCCAGCAGCTTTAGAGTGAACACTGAAGCTTTCTTT | CASSFRVNTEAFF
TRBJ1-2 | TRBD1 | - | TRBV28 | TGTGCCAGCAGCCTGGGACAGCCCTATGGCTACACCTTC | CASSLGQPYGYTF
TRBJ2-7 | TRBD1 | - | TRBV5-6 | TGTGCCAGCAGCTCGGGACAGTCCTACGAGCAGTACTTC | CASSSGQSYEQYF
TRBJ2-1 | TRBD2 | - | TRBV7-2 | TGTGCCAGCAGGAGGACTAGCGGGGGTATGACCTACAATGAGCAGTTCTTC | CASRRTSGGMTYNEQFF
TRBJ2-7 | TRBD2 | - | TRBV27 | TGTGCCAACAGGTTTAGCGGGGCGGCCTACGAGCAGTACTTC | CANRFSGAAYEQYF
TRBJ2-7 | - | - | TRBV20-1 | TGCAGTGCTGGACAGAACTACGAGCAGTACTTC | CSAGQNYEQYF